This T cell receptor (beta chain) was found in a study of lymphopenia after photon versus proton radiotherapy. Clones were sequenced by immunoSEQ multiplex PCR, and TCRdb holds only the in-frame ones, with some missing. The sample holds roughly 58,000 clones, around 87% seen once. Turning to this clone: Its antigen is currently unknown.

This CDR3 is built from 16 residues. Germline V gene data show CDR1 as SGHRS and CDR2 as YFSETQ. Trimming removed 0 bases from V and 2 bases from J; junction bases left unmatched: 8. Overall study results and limits: Under photons, naive T cells and diversity fell while effector/memory populations rose. Larger post-nadir TCR diversity loss correlated inversely with survival in deceased patients.

The sequence was obtained from a man older than 75 with esophageal cancer. The V and J genes are TRBV5-1 and TRBJ2-7; 7 bases agree with TRBD1. Sequenced here: peripheral blood, sampled from a patient treated with proton-based radiotherapy. DNA of the CDR3: TGCGCCAGCAGCTTGGCCAGGGGGATGTGGACCTACGAGCAGTACTTC. Translated, it gives CASSLARGMWTYEQYF. The whole variable domain, filled in from reference TRBV5-1 and TRBJ2-7, reads KAGVTQTPRYLIKTRGQQVTLSCSPISGHRSVSWYQQTPGQGLQFLFEYFSETQRNKGNFPGRFSGRQFSNSRSEMNVSTLELGDSALYLCASSLARGMWTYEQYFGPGTRLTVT.